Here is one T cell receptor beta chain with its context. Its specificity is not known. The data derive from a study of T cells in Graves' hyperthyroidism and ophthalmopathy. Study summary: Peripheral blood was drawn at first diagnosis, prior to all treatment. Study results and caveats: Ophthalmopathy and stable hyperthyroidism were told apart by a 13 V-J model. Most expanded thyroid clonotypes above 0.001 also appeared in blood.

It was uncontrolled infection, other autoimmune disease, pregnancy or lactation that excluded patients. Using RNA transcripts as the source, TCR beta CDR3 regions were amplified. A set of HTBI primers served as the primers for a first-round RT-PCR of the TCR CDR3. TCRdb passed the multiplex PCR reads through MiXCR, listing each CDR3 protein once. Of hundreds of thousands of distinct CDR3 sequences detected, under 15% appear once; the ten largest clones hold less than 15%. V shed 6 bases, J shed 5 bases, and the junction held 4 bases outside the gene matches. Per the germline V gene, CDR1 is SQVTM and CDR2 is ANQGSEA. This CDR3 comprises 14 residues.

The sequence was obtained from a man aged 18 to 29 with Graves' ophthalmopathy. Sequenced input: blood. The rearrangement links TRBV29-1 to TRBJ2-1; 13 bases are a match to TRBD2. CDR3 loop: CSVGTSGDHNEQFF. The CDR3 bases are TGCAGCGTAGGGACTAGCGGGGACCACAATGAGCAGTTCTTC.